Listed below are T cell receptor beta chains from one sample, sequenced in a study of T-cell memory formation after mild COVID-19. TCRdb re-called the 5' RACE reads with MiXCR, one entry per CDR3 protein. The sample includes about 200,000 distinct CDR3 sequences, over 7.5% of them seen just once. The sample taken for sequencing was PBMCs or a T cell subset sorted from them (not recorded which). The source of these receptors is a man aged 18 to 29 who had mild COVID-19 (a few samples of this study predate the infection). Cell type and time point are not known. The CDR3 runs from the conserved cysteine through the conserved F or W. The D gene is left open where the match is weak. A row's size may be missing; if present it is once, few, many or a size class.

d_gene | j_gene | abundance | v_gene | CDR3aa | CDR3nt
TRBD2 | TRBJ2-1 | few | TRBV4-1 | CASSQEGGWMQFF | TGCGCCAGCAGCCAAGAGGGGGGGTGGATGCAGTTCTTC
NA | TRBJ2-5 | NA | TRBV7-6 | CASSLGTYQETQYF | TGTGCCAGCAGCTTAGGGACTTATCAAGAGACCCAGTACTTC
TRBD1 | TRBJ1-2 | NA | TRBV2 | CASSPTGGAVRGYTF | TGTGCCAGCAGTCCTACAGGGGGCGCCGTACGTGGCTACACCTTC
TRBD1 | TRBJ1-1 | NA | TRBV5-1 | CASSLGQGAATEAFF | TGCGCCAGCAGCTTGGGACAGGGGGCGGCCACTGAAGCTTTCTTT
NA | TRBJ1-5 | NA | TRBV6-6 | CASSLDTQPQHF | TGTGCCAGCAGCCTCGACACTCAGCCCCAGCATTTT
NA | TRBJ2-5 | few | TRBV6-2/TRBV6-3 | CASSYAQETQYF | TGTGCCAGCAGTTACGCGCAAGAGACCCAGTACTTC
TRBD1 | TRBJ2-7 | few | TRBV6-2/TRBV6-3 | CASSYQGTGVSAYEQYF | TGTGCCAGCAGCTACCAGGGAACAGGGGTATCCGCCTACGAGCAGTACTTC
TRBD1 | TRBJ1-2 | NA | TRBV29-1 | CSVVTGIANYGYTF | TGCAGCGTCGTGACAGGGATAGCTAACTATGGCTACACCTTC
TRBD2 | TRBJ2-5 | few | TRBV6-2/TRBV6-3 | CASSWGGRETQYF | TGTGCCAGCAGTTGGGGGGGTCGGGAGACCCAGTACTTC
TRBD2 | TRBJ2-3 | NA | TRBV20-1 | CSPRTQGLASTDTQYF | TGCAGTCCGCGAACACAGGGACTAGCGAGTACAGATACGCAGTATTTT
NA | TRBJ2-1 | few | TRBV4-2 | CASSQKGGYLGEQFF | TGTGCCAGCAGCCAGAAGGGCGGCTACCTTGGGGAGCAGTTCTTC
NA | TRBJ1-1 | few | TRBV19 | CASNPERGAAEAFF | TGTGCCAGTAACCCGGAGCGGGGGGCGGCTGAAGCTTTCTTT